These 29 T cell receptor beta chains were sequenced from one sample in a study of T cell clonotyping in hematopoietic cell transplantation (dated by TCRdb to the early 2020s). The sample's time point, from its label and the paper: 180 days after allo-HCT. Libraries were made using the immunoSEQ multiplex PCR assay. The table comes from immuneACCESS by way of TCRdb, which keeps in-frame sequences with V and J called. Part of the clones is missing from these tables; in studies checked, under half for an unresolved V gene and the rest for unknown reasons. This sample comprises about 12,000 clones, roughly 76% of them detected only once. The ten top clones hold about 15% of the sample. This specimen consisted of peripheral blood mononuclear cells, obtained 180 days after allogeneic stem cell transplant. The receptors originated from a male patient over 55 who had an allogeneic stem cell transplant from an unrelated donor, so the T cells may come from the graft donor. Some clones in this sample may be carry-over from other donors' samples.

The V and J genes are TRBV6-5 and TRBJ1-1; TRBD1 might be the D (5 bases). The CDR3 loop spans 14 amino acids. Germline CDR1 and CDR2: MNHEY and SVGAGI. Trimming took off 6 bases at V and 1 base at J, with 12 bases between the two ends. The CDR3 loop reads CASRTGQTNTEAFF. DNA of the CDR3: TGTGCCAGCAGGACGGGGCAGACGAACACTGAAGCTTTCTTT.

The chain has TRBV7-6 and TRBJ2-3; the match to TRBD2 covers 13 bases. The CDR3 is made up of 16 amino acids. Unmatched junction bases numbered 6, after V lost 5 bases and J lost 4 bases. The V gene's germline CDR1 is SGHVS and CDR2 FNYEAQ. The CDR3 DNA follows: TGTGCCAGCAGCCTCGGACTAGCGGGAGCACCAGATACGCAGTATTTT. Its protein product is CASSLGLAGAPDTQYF.

This clone has just a few counts. The chain has TRBV29-1 and TRBJ1-4; TRBD1 is a possible D gene (5 bases). This CDR3 is built from 14 residues. CDR1 is SQVTM, CDR2 ANQGSEA, per germline. Between the trimmed V and J ends, which lost 6 bases and 2 bases, there was a span of 13 bases. Written as DNA, the CDR3 is TGCAGCGTCGGCCGGGACGGCACTAATGAAAAACTGTTTTTT. As protein: CSVGRDGTNEKLFF.

The chain uses TRBV9 and TRBJ2-5; perhaps TRBD2 as D (5 bases). Trimming shortened V by 4 bases and J by 2 bases, and 9 bases separated the two germline ends. CDR3 length: 13 residues. Per the germline V gene, CDR1 is SGDLS and CDR2 is YYNGEE. This CDR3 is CASSSGSQETQYF. For the CDR3, the DNA is TGTGCCAGCAGCTCGGGGAGTCAAGAGACCCAGTACTTC.

This sequence joins TRBV5-4 and TRBJ2-3, with 7 nucleotides matching TRBD2. Per germline, CDR1 SGHNT and CDR2 YYREEE (reference sequence). V dropped 4 bases and J dropped 4; count of bases not matched to a gene: 12. The CDR3 loop spans 16 amino acids. CDR3 region: CASSRSGTGSADTQYF. The CDR3 DNA reads TGTGCCAGCAGCCGAAGCGGGACCGGGAGCGCAGATACGCAGTATTTT.

The J gene is TRBJ1-2, the V gene TRBV29-1; the match to TRBD1 covers 9 bases. CDR1 is SQVTM, CDR2 ANQGSEA, per germline. After removal of 3 bases from V and 8 bases from J, the junction contained 4 bases not matched to a gene. There are 12 residues in the CDR3. The CDR3 loop is CSVEGQGLGYTF. The DNA for the CDR3 is TGCAGCGTTGAGGGACAGGGCTTGGGCTACACCTTC.

This clone was counted between two and nine times. This chain connects TRBV30 to TRBJ1-6; possibly TRBD1 for D (5 bases). Trimming cost V 8 bases and J 6 bases, with 11 bases left between them. The germline V gene has CDR1 GTSNPN and CDR2 SVGIG (reference sequence). This CDR3 contains 12 residues. The CDR3 here is CAAGRSNSPLHF. The CDR3 DNA follows: TGTGCCGCGGGACGGAGTAATTCACCCCTCCACTTT.

The chain employs TRBV2 and TRBJ1-1, with 10 bases fitting TRBD1. J was trimmed by 4 bases and V by 7 bases; bases with no gene match: 3. CDR3 size: 13 residues. Germline V gene sequence: CDR1 SNHLY, CDR2 FYNNEI. The CDR3 sequence: CASTRTGGTEAFF. The CDR3 DNA sequence: TGTGCCAGCACCAGGACAGGGGGCACTGAAGCTTTCTTT.

The rearrangement uses TRBV6-5 and TRBJ1-5; D possibly corresponds to TRBD1 (5 bases). CDR1 and CDR2 from the germline V gene are MNHEY and SVGAGI. Trimming took off 2 bases at V and 9 bases at J, with 14 bases between the two ends. The CDR3 extends over 14 amino acids. The CDR3 region has the DNA TGTGCCAGCAGTTACCTCGGGGGACCGTGGCCCCAGCATTTT. As protein: CASSYLGGPWPQHF.

The V and J genes are TRBV7-8 and TRBJ2-7; 7 nucleotides line up with TRBD2. The CDR3 has 17 residues. Germline V gene sequence: CDR1 SGHVS, CDR2 FQNEAQ. Trimming removed 2 bases from V and 3 bases from J; junction bases left unmatched: 13. Written as DNA, the CDR3 is TGTGCCAGCAGCTTACGTACCTTGGGGGGGAATATCTACGAGCAGTACTTC. Its protein product is CASSLRTLGGNIYEQYF. Drawing the rest from reference TRBV7-8 and TRBJ2-7, the complete variable domain is GAGVSQSPRYKVAKRGQDVALRCDPISGHVSLFWYQQALGQGPEFLTYFQNEAQLDKSGLPSDRFFAERPEGSVSTLKIQRTQQEDSAVYLCASSLRTLGGNIYEQYFGPGTRLTVT.

The chain uses TRBV30 and TRBJ2-5; perhaps D is TRBD1 or TRBD2 (5 bases each). Near its end, the DNA agrees better with TRBJ2-7, so the J call may be wrong. Germline-derived CDR1 and CDR2 are GTSNPN and SVGIG (reference sequence). The CDR3 has 12 amino acids. CDR3 region: CAWTHGGYEQYF. CDR3 in DNA: TGTGCCTGGACCCATGGGGGCTACGAGCAGTACTTC.

This clone was seen more than once but under ten times. V gene TRBV4-2 combines with J gene TRBJ2-5, with no clear D. The CDR3 is 13 amino acids. The germline V gene has CDR1 LGHNA and CDR2 YNFKEQ. The germline V and J ends were trimmed by 8 bases and 5 bases, with 15 bases remaining between them. The CDR3 sequence is CASARWARETQYF. The CDR3 DNA follows: TGTGCCAGCGCCCGGTGGGCCAGGGAGACCCAGTACTTC.

The gene calls are TRBV5-6 and TRBJ1-2; 8 bases map to TRBD1. Germline V gene lookup returns CDR1 SGHDT and CDR2 YYEEEE. The CDR3 extends over 15 amino acids. The trim removed 8 bases at V and 7 bases at J, leaving 16 bases unmatched. Here the CDR3 reads CASKRSGDRLLGYTF. The CDR3 DNA reads as TGTGCCAGTAAGCGGTCCGGGGACAGGCTTCTTGGCTACACCTTC.

The V gene is TRBV30, the J gene TRBJ1-2, with D uncertain. Germline V lookup: CDR1 GTSNPN, CDR2 SVGIG (reference sequence). This CDR3 spans 13 amino acids. V lost 2 bases and J lost 8, with 15 bases in between. The CDR3: CAWSRGPRLGYTF. CDR3 in DNA: TGTGCCTGGAGTCGTGGCCCTCGCCTCGGCTACACCTTC.

This clone was counted a few times. V usage is TRBV6-1 and J usage is TRBJ2-7; 9 bases agree with TRBD1. CDR3 length equals 16 residues. V shed 4 bases, J shed 1 base, and the junction held 8 bases outside the gene matches. CDR1 is MNHNS and CDR2 is SASEGT in the germline V gene. In nucleotides, the CDR3 is TGTGCCAGCAGTGCCTACGGGGGGACAGGGTCCTACGAGCAGTACTTC. Protein: CASSAYGGTGSYEQYF.

The chain links TRBV4-1 to TRBJ1-5; TRBD1 agrees at 8 bases. This CDR3 region has 14 residues. V shed 4 bases and J 6 bases; nucleotides not matched to a gene: 5. The germline V gene encodes CDR1 MGHRA and CDR2 YSYEKL. Here the CDR3 reads CASSRTGSGQPQHF. CDR3 DNA sequence: TGCGCCAGCAGCCGGACAGGGTCAGGTCAGCCCCAGCATTTT.

The V call is TRBV30, the J call TRBJ1-2; 11 bases fit TRBD1. Per germline, CDR1 GTSNPN and CDR2 SVGIG (reference sequence). J gave up 10 bases and V 7 bases, and 8 bases lay outside the gene matches. The CDR3 runs 12 residues. The CDR3 nucleotides read TGTGCCTTCCCCGGGACAGGGGGTACCTACACCTTC. It specifies CAFPGTGGTYTF.

The rearrangement uses TRBV4-1 and TRBJ1-5, with D unresolved. Between the trimmed V and J ends, which lost 2 bases and 0 bases, there was a span of 14 bases. This CDR3 has 17 amino acids. Germline CDR1 and CDR2: MGHRA and YSYEKL. This CDR3 reads CASSQSPILNSNQPQHF. In DNA, the CDR3 is TGCGCCAGCAGCCAAAGCCCTATCCTGAATAGCAATCAGCCCCAGCATTTT.

As to this clone: Germline and junction disagree at one end, which may indicate a read error. The genes are TRBV30 and TRBJ1-2, with 11 nucleotides matching TRBD1. Germline V lookup: CDR1 GTSNPN, CDR2 SVGIG (reference sequence). The CDR3 length is 12 residues. For the CDR3, the DNA is TGTGCCTGGGGGGGAGGACAGGGGGCTCTTCTCTTC. Translated, it gives CAWGGGQGALLF.

This chain links TRBV28 with TRBJ2-7, with 9 bases lining up with TRBD1. The CDR3 length is 14 residues. The V gene end was trimmed by 5 bases and the J gene end by 1 base; junction bases not matched to a gene: 3. Germline-derived CDR1 and CDR2 are MDHEN and SYDVKM. The DNA for the CDR3 is TGTGCCAGCAGTACGACAGGGGGGTCCTACGAGCAGTACTTC. Translated, it gives CASSTTGGSYEQYF.

This chain links TRBV30 with TRBJ1-5; D is ambiguous. V lost 0 bases, J lost 5 bases, and 8 bases lay in between. Germline loops: CDR1 GTSNPN, CDR2 SVGIG (reference sequence). The CDR3 has 13 amino acids. The CDR3 sequence is CAWSVVVDQPQHF. Here the CDR3 DNA reads TGTGCCTGGAGTGTAGTCGTCGATCAGCCCCAGCATTTT.

V gene TRBV6-5 combines with J gene TRBJ1-1; the D is unclear. The CDR3 has 15 residues. The germline V gene has CDR1 MNHEY and CDR2 SVGAGI. Trimming cost V 2 bases and J 4 bases, with 14 bases left between them. CDR3 in amino acids: CASSYVLILFTEAFF. CDR3 in DNA: TGTGCCAGCAGTTACGTATTGATCCTGTTCACTGAAGCTTTCTTT.

The rearrangement links TRBV30 to TRBJ2-7; no reliable D call. CDR1 is GTSNPN and CDR2 is SVGIG in the germline V gene (reference sequence). Trimming removed 2 bases from V and 2 bases from J, with 10 bases in between. This CDR3 comprises 13 residues. The CDR3 bases are TGTGCCTGGAGTTGGTCCCCACCCTACGAGCAGTACTTC. This sequence encodes CAWSWSPPYEQYF.

The chain employs TRBV29-1 and TRBJ1-2, with D possibly TRBD1 on 5 matching bases. V lost 7 bases to trimming and J lost 4 bases, with 13 bases between them. CDR3 length: 12 amino acids. Germline V gene sequence: CDR1 SQVTM, CDR2 ANQGSEA. The CDR3 spells CSGGRGLYGYTF. In DNA form, the CDR3 reads TGCAGCGGGGGTCGGGGCCTCTATGGCTACACCTTC.

The CDR3, as DNA: TGTGCCAGCAGCCACCGGACTGAAGCTTTCTTT. This codes for CASSHRTEAFF. The J gene is TRBJ1-1, the V gene TRBV11-2; the D is unclear. Between the trimmed V and J ends, which lost 5 bases and 5 bases, there was a span of 6 bases. The CDR3 is made up of 11 amino acids. Germline V gene data show CDR1 as SGHAT and CDR2 as FQNNGV.

V usage is TRBV4-3 and J usage is TRBJ1-2; D is unclear. V was pared by 1 base and J by 5 bases, with 11 bases between. Germline V gives CDR1 LGHNA, CDR2 YSLEER. The CDR3 is 14 residues long. The CDR3 loop is CASSQGGGWYGYTF. In DNA form, the CDR3 reads TGCGCCAGCAGCCAAGGAGGCGGGTGGTATGGCTACACCTTC.

CDR3 amino acids: CSGITSAYEQYF. CDR3 nucleotide sequence: TGCAGCGGGATAACTAGCGCCTACGAGCAGTACTTC. This sequence joins TRBV29-1 and TRBJ2-7; 7 bases align to TRBD2. The CDR3 length is 12 residues. Germline V lookup: CDR1 SQVTM, CDR2 ANQGSEA. V gave up 7 bases and J gave up 2 bases; unmatched junction bases: 5.

This clone turned up a few times. V gene TRBV4-1 combines with J gene TRBJ1-5; 7 positions match TRBD1. The CDR3 runs 17 residues. Looked up from germline, CDR1 is MGHRA and CDR2 is YSYEKL. The J segment lost 5 bases and the V segment lost 0 bases, leaving 10 bases of the junction unmatched. The CDR3 DNA reads as TGCGCCAGCAGCCAAGATAAGTGGCAGGGGGTAGATCAGCCCCAGCATTTT. Amino acid sequence: CASSQDKWQGVDQPQHF.

The J gene is TRBJ1-6, the V gene TRBV5-8; tentative D call: TRBD1 (6 bases). The germline V gene encodes CDR1 SGHTS and CDR2 YDEGEE. The CDR3 extends over 15 amino acids. Trimming pared 0 bases from V and 15 bases from J, leaving 19 bases between. The CDR3 DNA reads as TGTGCCAGCAGCTTGGGGAGGACAGTCCCCAAGGACCTCCACTTT. It codes for CASSLGRTVPKDLHF. Full variable domain (outside the CDR3, taken from reference TRBV5-8 and TRBJ1-6): EAGVTQSPTHLIKTRGQQATLRCSPISGHTSVYWYQQALGLGLQFLLWYDEGEERNRGNFPPRFSGRQFPNYSSELNVNALELEDSALYLCASSLGRTVPKDLHFGNGTRLTVT.